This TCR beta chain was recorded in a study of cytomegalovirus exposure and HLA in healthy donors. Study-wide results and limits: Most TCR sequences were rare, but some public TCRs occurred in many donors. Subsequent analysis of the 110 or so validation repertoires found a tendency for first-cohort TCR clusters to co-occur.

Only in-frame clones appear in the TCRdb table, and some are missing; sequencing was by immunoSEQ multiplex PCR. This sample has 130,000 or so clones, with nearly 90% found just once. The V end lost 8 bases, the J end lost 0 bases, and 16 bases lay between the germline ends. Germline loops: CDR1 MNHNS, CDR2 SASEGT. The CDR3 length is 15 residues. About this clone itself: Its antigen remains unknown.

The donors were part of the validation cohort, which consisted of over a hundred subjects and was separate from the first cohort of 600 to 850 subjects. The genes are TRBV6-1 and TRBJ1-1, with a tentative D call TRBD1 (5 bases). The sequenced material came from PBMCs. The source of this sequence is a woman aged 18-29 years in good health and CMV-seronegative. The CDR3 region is CASQTRGGVNTEAFF. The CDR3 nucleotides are TGTGCCAGCCAAACCCGGGGCGGGGTGAACACTGAAGCTTTCTTT.